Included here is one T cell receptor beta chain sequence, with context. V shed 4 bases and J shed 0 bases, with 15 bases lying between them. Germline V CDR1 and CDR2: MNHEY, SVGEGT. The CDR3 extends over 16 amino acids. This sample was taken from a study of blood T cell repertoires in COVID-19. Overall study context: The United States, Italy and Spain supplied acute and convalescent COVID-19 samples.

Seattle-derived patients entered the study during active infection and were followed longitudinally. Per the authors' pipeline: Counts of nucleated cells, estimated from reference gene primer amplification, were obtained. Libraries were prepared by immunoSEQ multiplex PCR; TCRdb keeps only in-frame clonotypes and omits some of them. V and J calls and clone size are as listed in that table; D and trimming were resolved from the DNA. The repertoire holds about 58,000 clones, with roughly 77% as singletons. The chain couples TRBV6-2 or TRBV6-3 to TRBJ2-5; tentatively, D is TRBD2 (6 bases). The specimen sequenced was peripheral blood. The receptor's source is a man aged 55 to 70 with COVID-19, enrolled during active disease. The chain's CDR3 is CASSFLKEGYQETQYF. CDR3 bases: TGTGCCAGCAGTTTCTTGAAGGAGGGTTACCAAGAGACCCAGTACTTC.